The TCR beta chain described here comes from a study of cytomegalovirus exposure and HLA in healthy donors. Study observations and caveats: CMV antigen specificity of three CMV-associated chains was confirmed in vitro. Presence/absence analyses supposed approximately even sequencing depth among donors.

CDR3 length: 15 residues. V trimming: 5 bases; J trimming: 1 base; junction bases outside the gene matches: 8. The germline V gene encodes CDR1 GTSNPN and CDR2 SVGIG (reference sequence). This clone was observed a single time. What it recognizes is unknown. 60 Vbeta and 13 Jbeta primers were used in PCR. Using immunoSEQ multiplex PCR, the repertoire was profiled, and TCRdb retains in-frame clones only, with some absent. The table lists approximately 190,000 clones, about four fifths of them singletons. The material sequenced was PBMCs. This chain connects TRBV30 to TRBJ2-5; 9 bases match TRBD2. The receptor was derived from a woman in her forties or fifties in good health and CMV-seropositive. CDR3 sequence: CAWATSGTIQETQYF. The CDR3 region has the DNA TGTGCCTGGGCGACTAGCGGAACCATCCAAGAGACCCAGTACTTC.